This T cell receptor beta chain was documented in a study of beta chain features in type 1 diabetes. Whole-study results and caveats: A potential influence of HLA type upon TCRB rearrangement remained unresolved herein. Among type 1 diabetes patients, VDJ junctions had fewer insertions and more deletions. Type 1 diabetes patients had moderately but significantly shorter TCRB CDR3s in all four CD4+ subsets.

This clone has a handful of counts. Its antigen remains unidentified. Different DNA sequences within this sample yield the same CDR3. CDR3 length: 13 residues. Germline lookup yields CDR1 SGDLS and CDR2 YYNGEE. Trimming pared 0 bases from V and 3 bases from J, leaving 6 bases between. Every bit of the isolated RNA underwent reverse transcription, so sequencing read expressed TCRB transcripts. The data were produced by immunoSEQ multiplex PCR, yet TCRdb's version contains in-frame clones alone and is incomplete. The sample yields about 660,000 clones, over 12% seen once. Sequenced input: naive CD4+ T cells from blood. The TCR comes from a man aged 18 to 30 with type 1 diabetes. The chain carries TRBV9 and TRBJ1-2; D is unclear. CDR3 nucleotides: TGTGCCAGCAGCGTAGGGCAGGACTATGGCTACACCTTC. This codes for CASSVGQDYGYTF.